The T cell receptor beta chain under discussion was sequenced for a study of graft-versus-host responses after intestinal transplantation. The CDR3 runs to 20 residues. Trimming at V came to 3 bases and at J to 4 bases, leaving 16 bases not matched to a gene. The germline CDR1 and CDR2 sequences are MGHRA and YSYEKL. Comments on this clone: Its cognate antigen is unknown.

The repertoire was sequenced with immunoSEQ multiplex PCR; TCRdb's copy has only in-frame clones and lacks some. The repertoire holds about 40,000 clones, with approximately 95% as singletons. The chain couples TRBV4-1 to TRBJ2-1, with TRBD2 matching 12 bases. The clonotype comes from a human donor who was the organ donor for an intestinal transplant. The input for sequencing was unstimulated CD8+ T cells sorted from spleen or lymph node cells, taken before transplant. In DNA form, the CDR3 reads TGCGCCAGCAGCCACCCCAGATGGATACTAGCGGGGGGTATATACAATGAGCAGTTCTTC. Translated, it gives CASSHPRWILAGGIYNEQFF.